The rows below give T cell receptor beta chains drawn from one sample of a study of T cell changes during pregnancy in multiple sclerosis. The data were produced by immunoSEQ multiplex PCR, yet TCRdb's version contains in-frame clones alone and is incomplete. The repertoire consists of 79,000 or so clones, with approximately 86% occurring once and the leading ten covering about 3.5%. Sample: peripheral blood, taken before pregnancy. The receptors were gathered from a female donor with multiple sclerosis, enrolled in a pregnancy study. Each CDR3 is given with its conserved first and last residue.

CDR3 protein: CASSQGLAGNTGELFF
V gene: TRBV27

CDR3 protein: CASSRSRDRGSEQYF
V gene: TRBV18

CDR3 protein: CASSPDRPYEQYF
V gene: TRBV5-1

CDR3 protein: CASSEAGQGPRWPQHF
V gene: TRBV25-1

CDR3 protein: CASSEARWGGRMKTQYF
V gene: TRBV6-1

CDR3 protein: CASSFSPDSSGELFF
V gene: TRBV27

CDR3 protein: CAIRGAGQGYTF
V gene: TRBV10-3

CDR3 protein: CASWGEYSNQPQHF
V gene: TRBV6-1

CDR3 protein: CASSPGTGGHEQYF
V gene: TRBV27

CDR3 protein: CASSVLKNTEAFF
V gene: TRBV5-6

CDR3 protein: CASSFPTGGYGYTF
V gene: TRBV7-9

CDR3 protein: CSVGTGLRRTEAFF
V gene: TRBV29-1

CDR3 protein: CASSQDARGNQPQHF
V gene: TRBV4-1

CDR3 protein: CASSRNRGLTYEQYF
V gene: TRBV5-1

CDR3 protein: CASSFSGTVSYEQYF
V gene: TRBV7-2

CDR3 protein: CASTLEGGGYNEQFF
V gene: TRBV5-6

CDR3 protein: CASRRQGRGNTEAFF
V gene: TRBV2

CDR3 protein: CASSITGSLGYTF
V gene: TRBV19

CDR3 protein: CASSALTGTSYEQYF
V gene: TRBV19

CDR3 protein: CASSPTVNYGYTF
V gene: TRBV7-9

CDR3 protein: CASSPDSTSTDTQYF
V gene: TRBV5-1

CDR3 protein: CASSQLTGTYGYTF
V gene: TRBV14

CDR3 protein: CASSLSKGHAGEPYNEQFF
V gene: TRBV27

CDR3 protein: CASSDWGTTLPDEQFF
V gene: TRBV6-1

CDR3 protein: CASSHDGRGYNEQFF
V gene: TRBV6-5

CDR3 protein: CASSSATWVGGYEQYF
V gene: TRBV7-9

CDR3 protein: CAWSVGLWNQPQHF
V gene: TRBV30

CDR3 protein: CASSLVGQDNEKLFF
V gene: TRBV7-9

CDR3 protein: CASSLSPTRVSVETQYF
V gene: TRBV5-4

CDR3 protein: CASSPSTGDYEQYF
V gene: TRBV19

CDR3 protein: CASSTGQGKTYEQYF
V gene: TRBV9